Listed below are T cell receptor beta chains from one sample, sequenced in a study of CD8 T cells in ankylosing spondylitis. TCRdb processed the 5' RACE reads anew with MiXCR; each CDR3 protein has one entry. The sample gives more than 250,000 distinct CDR3 sequences, 7.5% to 9% of which show up once; roughly 15% is in the top ten. Sequencing was done on a sample of blood, either unsorted or a sorted T cell fraction (not recorded which). The source is a male donor with ankylosing spondylitis. Both conserved end residues are part of each CDR3. Each record gives: D gene, clone size, J gene, V gene, CDR3 length, CDR3 DNA, CDR3 protein. The D gene is left open where the match is weak. Not all rows give a size; the values are once, few, many and, for expanded clones, a class.

d_call: .
clone_size: .
j_call: TRBJ2-7
v_call: TRBV6-6
cdr3_length: 13
cdr3_nt: TGTGCCAGCAGTGGGACGGCTAGCTACGAGCAGTACTTC
cdr3_aa: CASSGTASYEQYF

d_call: .
clone_size: few
j_call: TRBJ1-1
v_call: TRBV5-1
cdr3_length: 15
cdr3_nt: TGCGCCAGCAGCTTGGAACGGAGAGGTAGCACTGAAGCTTTCTTT
cdr3_aa: CASSLERRGSTEAFF

d_call: .
clone_size: once
j_call: TRBJ1-5
v_call: TRBV3-1
cdr3_length: 15
cdr3_nt: TGTGCCAGCAGCCCGAAGCTCGGCAGTTATCAGCCCCAGCATTTT
cdr3_aa: CASSPKLGSYQPQHF

d_call: .
clone_size: .
j_call: TRBJ2-1
v_call: TRBV6-2/TRBV6-3
cdr3_length: 15
cdr3_nt: TGTGCCAGCAGTTACGAGGAGGTCTCCTACAATGAGCAGTTCTTC
cdr3_aa: CASSYEEVSYNEQFF

d_call: TRBD1
clone_size: .
j_call: TRBJ2-1
v_call: TRBV4-1
cdr3_length: 16
cdr3_nt: TGCGCCAGCAGCCAAGGTACAGGGGTGTTTGGGAATGAGCAGTTCTTC
cdr3_aa: CASSQGTGVFGNEQFF

d_call: .
clone_size: few
j_call: TRBJ2-1
v_call: TRBV6-2/TRBV6-3
cdr3_length: 16
cdr3_nt: TGTGCCAGCAGACCCTCCGGAGTAGCTTCCTACAATGAGCAGTTCTTC
cdr3_aa: CASRPSGVASYNEQFF

d_call: TRBD1
clone_size: .
j_call: TRBJ2-7
v_call: TRBV12-3/TRBV12-4
cdr3_length: 14
cdr3_nt: TGTGCCAGCAGAGCCGGGACAGGGGTCTACGAGCAGTACTTC
cdr3_aa: CASRAGTGVYEQYF

d_call: .
clone_size: .
j_call: TRBJ1-2
v_call: TRBV29-1
cdr3_length: 12
cdr3_nt: TGCAGCGTGCCCTCATCCCGGTTTGGCTACACCTTC
cdr3_aa: CSVPSSRFGYTF

d_call: .
clone_size: .
j_call: TRBJ2-1
v_call: TRBV24-1
cdr3_length: 14
cdr3_nt: TGTGCCACCAGTGAAGTAGGAGTGTCGTCTGAGCAGTTCTTC
cdr3_aa: CATSEVGVSSEQFF

d_call: .
clone_size: .
j_call: TRBJ2-7
v_call: TRBV24-1
cdr3_length: 14
cdr3_nt: TGTGCCACCAGTGATACGGACAGACCCTACGAGCAGTACTTC
cdr3_aa: CATSDTDRPYEQYF

d_call: .
clone_size: .
j_call: TRBJ1-2
v_call: TRBV6-1
cdr3_length: 14
cdr3_nt: TGTGCCAGCAGTGAACGGAGGCAGATTAATGGCTACACCTTC
cdr3_aa: CASSERRQINGYTF

d_call: .
clone_size: few
j_call: TRBJ2-7
v_call: TRBV12-3/TRBV12-4
cdr3_length: 14
cdr3_nt: TGTGCCAGCAGTTTTAGCTGGCAGGGTAACGAGCAGTACTTC
cdr3_aa: CASSFSWQGNEQYF

d_call: .
clone_size: many
j_call: TRBJ2-7
v_call: TRBV3-1
cdr3_length: 14
cdr3_nt: TGTGCCAGCAGCCCTAATGTATTAGCCTACGAGCAGTACTTC
cdr3_aa: CASSPNVLAYEQYF

d_call: .
clone_size: few
j_call: TRBJ2-7
v_call: TRBV4-2
cdr3_length: 15
cdr3_nt: TGTGCCAGCAGCCACCATGACTCTAACTCCTACGAGCAGTACTTC
cdr3_aa: CASSHHDSNSYEQYF

d_call: .
clone_size: many
j_call: TRBJ2-6
v_call: TRBV6-5
cdr3_length: 12
cdr3_nt: TGTGCCAGCAGTTATGGCGCCAACGTCCTGACTTTC
cdr3_aa: CASSYGANVLTF

d_call: TRBD1
clone_size: .
j_call: TRBJ1-5
v_call: TRBV20-1
cdr3_length: 15
cdr3_nt: TGCAGTGCTAGAGACTACAGGGGCGCAAATCAGCCCCAGCATTTT
cdr3_aa: CSARDYRGANQPQHF

d_call: TRBD2
clone_size: many
j_call: TRBJ2-3
v_call: TRBV15
cdr3_length: 15
cdr3_nt: TGTGCCACCAGCAGATTAGCGGGAGAGGCAGATACGCAGTATTTT
cdr3_aa: CATSRLAGEADTQYF

d_call: .
clone_size: many
j_call: TRBJ2-2
v_call: TRBV4-1
cdr3_length: 17
cdr3_nt: TGCGCCAGCAGCCGTCCCGGGGGCGGGACGAACACCGGGGAGCTGTTTTTT
cdr3_aa: CASSRPGGGTNTGELFF

d_call: .
clone_size: .
j_call: TRBJ1-2
v_call: TRBV6-5
cdr3_length: 13
cdr3_nt: TGTGCCAGCAGTTACGCAGGGGATATGGCTAACACCTTC
cdr3_aa: CASSYAGDMANTF

d_call: .
clone_size: few
j_call: TRBJ1-1
v_call: TRBV5-1
cdr3_length: 16
cdr3_nt: TGCGCCAGCAGCTCGGACGGTCTACGAAGCTCAGAGGAAGCTTTCTTT
cdr3_aa: CASSSDGLRSSEEAFF

d_call: TRBD1
clone_size: many
j_call: TRBJ2-2
v_call: TRBV29-1
cdr3_length: 12
cdr3_nt: TGCAGCGCCGGACAGGGGTCCGGGGAGCTGTTTTTT
cdr3_aa: CSAGQGSGELFF

d_call: TRBD1
clone_size: many
j_call: TRBJ1-5
v_call: TRBV27
cdr3_length: 15
cdr3_nt: TGTGCCAGCAGGGTTGGACAGGGGCTGGTTCAGCCCCAGCATTTT
cdr3_aa: CASRVGQGLVQPQHF

d_call: TRBD2
clone_size: few
j_call: TRBJ2-7
v_call: TRBV5-1
cdr3_length: 15
cdr3_nt: TGCGCCAGCAGCCCCCTAGCGGGAGCTTCATACGAGCAGTACTTC
cdr3_aa: CASSPLAGASYEQYF

d_call: TRBD1
clone_size: many
j_call: TRBJ2-1
v_call: TRBV29-1
cdr3_length: 15
cdr3_nt: TGCAGCGTTGAAGATCCGGGACAGGGGAGGTTTGAGCAGTTCTTC
cdr3_aa: CSVEDPGQGRFEQFF

d_call: TRBD2
clone_size: .
j_call: TRBJ2-3
v_call: TRBV9
cdr3_length: 15
cdr3_nt: TGTGCCAGCAGCGTAGGCAGCGGGAGGGCAGATACGCAGTATTTT
cdr3_aa: CASSVGSGRADTQYF

d_call: .
clone_size: many
j_call: TRBJ2-3
v_call: TRBV30
cdr3_length: 14
cdr3_nt: TGTGCCTTTAAGCCCGAAGACTTCACAGATACGCAGTATTTT
cdr3_aa: CAFKPEDFTDTQYF

d_call: .
clone_size: many
j_call: TRBJ2-1
v_call: TRBV6-2/TRBV6-3
cdr3_length: 14
cdr3_nt: TGTGCCAGCAAGACCCTACAGGGACCTGGTGAGCAGTTCTTC
cdr3_aa: CASKTLQGPGEQFF

d_call: .
clone_size: many
j_call: TRBJ2-1
v_call: TRBV12-3/TRBV12-4
cdr3_length: 16
cdr3_nt: TGTGCCAGCAGTTTAGGGGTGGGTAGCTCCTACAATGAGCAGTTCTTC
cdr3_aa: CASSLGVGSSYNEQFF

d_call: .
clone_size: few
j_call: TRBJ2-1
v_call: TRBV7-9
cdr3_length: 16
cdr3_nt: TGTGCCAGCAGCTTAGCGCTAGGGAGCCCTGGGGATGAGCAGTTCTTC
cdr3_aa: CASSLALGSPGDEQFF

d_call: .
clone_size: few
j_call: TRBJ2-1
v_call: TRBV6-4
cdr3_length: 14
cdr3_nt: TGTGCCAGCAGTGACTCTCTGGATTACAATGAGCAGTTCTTC
cdr3_aa: CASSDSLDYNEQFF

d_call: TRBD2
clone_size: few
j_call: TRBJ2-3
v_call: TRBV20-1
cdr3_length: 15
cdr3_nt: TGCAGTGCTAGCCCCGGACTAGTGGGCACAGATACGCAGTATTTT
cdr3_aa: CSASPGLVGTDTQYF

d_call: .
clone_size: few
j_call: TRBJ2-2
v_call: TRBV11-1
cdr3_length: 18
cdr3_nt: TGTGCCAGCAGCACAACAAGGGGGACCACCATTAACACCGGGGAGCTGTTTTTT
cdr3_aa: CASSTTRGTTINTGELFF

d_call: .
clone_size: few
j_call: TRBJ2-7
v_call: TRBV7-8
cdr3_length: 15
cdr3_nt: TGTGCCAGCAGCTTAAGGAGGGTTAGTGTGTACGAGCAGTACTTC
cdr3_aa: CASSLRRVSVYEQYF

d_call: .
clone_size: many
j_call: TRBJ1-5
v_call: TRBV12-3/TRBV12-4
cdr3_length: 16
cdr3_nt: TGTGCCAGCAGTTCCCCCGGTAGAGGACGCAATCAGCCCCAGCATTTT
cdr3_aa: CASSSPGRGRNQPQHF

d_call: .
clone_size: many
j_call: TRBJ2-7
v_call: TRBV19
cdr3_length: 14
cdr3_nt: TGTGCCAGTACTTCCCCAGGGAGGACCTACGAGCAGTACTTC
cdr3_aa: CASTSPGRTYEQYF

d_call: .
clone_size: few
j_call: TRBJ2-1
v_call: TRBV10-3
cdr3_length: 11
cdr3_nt: TGTGCCCTTGGGGGAGAGTCGGAGCAGTTCTTC
cdr3_aa: CALGGESEQFF

d_call: TRBD1
clone_size: .
j_call: TRBJ1-5
v_call: TRBV19
cdr3_length: 14
cdr3_nt: TGTGCCAGTCGGGACAGGCCCGACAATCAGCCCCAGCATTTT
cdr3_aa: CASRDRPDNQPQHF